This T cell receptor beta chain originates from a study of identical twins. There are many counts of this clonotype. TCRdb re-called the 5' RACE reads through MiXCR, storing one row per CDR3 protein. Here the sample spans under 300,000 distinct CDR3 sequences, approximately 12% being singletons. The V gene lost 3 bases and the J gene lost 6 bases, with 13 bases spanning the gap. Germline loops: CDR1 SGDLS, CDR2 YYNGEE. CDR3 length equals 14 residues. The sample was also reused in another study, on yellow fever vaccine responses in identical twins.

Material for sequencing was memory (CD45RO+) T cells sorted from blood. The chain joins TRBV9 to TRBJ2-4, with D possibly matching TRBD2 (7 bases). This TCR was recovered from a woman younger than 30 in good health. The CDR3 protein is CASSAGGLSNIQYF. The CDR3 coding sequence is TGTGCCAGCAGCGCCGGGGGGCTCTCAAACATTCAGTACTTC.